This T cell receptor beta chain was observed in a study of cytotoxic CD8 clonotypes in ibrutinib-treated CLL. Overall study: Partial responders around 24, complete 2; about twelve progressed and around 15 stayed in remission by median 68 months.

Produced via immunoSEQ multiplex PCR; TCRdb's table is partial and in-frame only. The table includes about 40,000 clones, 65% to 70% detected once. Notes on the study in general: Against age-matched healthy donors, baseline clonality ran higher and tracked circulating CD8+ T-cell counts. Under therapy, public clonotypes either contracted or stayed stable, and they were uncommon.

In its sample, this clone was seen a few times. Its antigen is not identified. The junction had 8 bases not matched to a gene; V was cut back by 5 bases and J by 7 bases. The CDR3 length is 14 residues. Germline V gene sequence: CDR1 SGHVS, CDR2 FNYEAQ. The TCR comes from a human donor with chronic lymphocytic leukemia. This sequence joins TRBV7-6 and TRBJ1-2, with 9 bases that match TRBD1. This specimen consisted of PBMCs, obtained at disease progression, from a patient treated with ibrutinib. CDR3 protein: CASSDNRDRVGYTF. DNA of the CDR3: TGTGCCAGCAGCGACAACCGGGACAGGGTTGGCTACACCTTC. The whole variable domain, remainder taken from reference TRBV7-6 and TRBJ1-2, is GAGVSQSPRYKVTKRGQDVALRCDPISGHVSLYWYRQALGQGPEFLTYFNYEAQQDKSGLPNDRFSAERPEGSISTLTIQRTEQRDSAMYRCASSDNRDRVGYTFGSGTRLTVV.